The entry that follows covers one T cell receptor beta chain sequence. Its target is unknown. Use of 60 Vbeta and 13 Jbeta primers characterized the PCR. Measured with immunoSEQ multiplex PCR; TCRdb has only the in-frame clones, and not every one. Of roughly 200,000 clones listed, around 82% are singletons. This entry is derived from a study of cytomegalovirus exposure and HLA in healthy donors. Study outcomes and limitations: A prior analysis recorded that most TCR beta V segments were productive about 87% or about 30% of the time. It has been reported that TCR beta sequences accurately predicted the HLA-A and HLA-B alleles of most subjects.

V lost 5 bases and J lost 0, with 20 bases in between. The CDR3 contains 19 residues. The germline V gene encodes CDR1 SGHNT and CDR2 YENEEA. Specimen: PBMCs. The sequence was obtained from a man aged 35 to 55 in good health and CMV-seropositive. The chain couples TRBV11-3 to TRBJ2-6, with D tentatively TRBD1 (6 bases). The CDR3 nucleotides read TGTGCCAGCAGCCCACAACCGGGACAAGTTACCTCTGGGGCCAACGTCCTGACTTTC. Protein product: CASSPQPGQVTSGANVLTF. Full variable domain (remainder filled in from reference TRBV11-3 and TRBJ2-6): EAGVVQSPRYKIIEKKQPVAFWCNPISGHNTLYWYLQNLGQGPELLIRYENEEAVDDSQLPKDRFSAERLKGVDSTLKIQPAELGDSAVYLCASSPQPGQVTSGANVLTFGAGSRLTVL.